Here is one T cell receptor (beta chain) with its context. Its binding antigen is unknown. Nothing much larger sits one base from this clone, and base qualities are not available. This sample is part of a study of T-cell memory formation after mild COVID-19 (dated by TCRdb to the early 2020s). At the level of the whole study: Most TCR sequence clusters were specific to one of the two donors. In a couple of donors, T-cell clones that expanded and contracted after mild COVID-19 were tracked by sequencing TCRalpha and TCRbeta repertoires over time. The cohort was made up of two young adult volunteers, one female and one male, who were previously healthy. Results and caveats for the whole study, not just this receptor: Contracting CD4+ clones were located mainly in the CM and EM memory subsets, whereas CD8+ clones were found to be enriched in EMRA. The study covered only two mild cases, and larger cohorts including severe cases with pre-infection samples were considered necessary. Some responding clones were detected in pre-infection memory, suggesting pre-existing cross-reactive memory T cells joined the SARS-CoV-2 response. Balanced CD4/CD8 phenotypes were observed for clones contracting from day 15 to 85, whereas a bias towards CD4+ was observed for a second wave of clones expanding from day 15 to 37. SARS-CoV-2 specificity of the second-wave clones peaking on day 37 was not confirmed.

The sequencer was an Illumina NovaSeq 6000. TCRalpha and TCRbeta cDNA libraries were built by 5'RACE with constant-segment primers, adding sample barcodes and unique molecular identifiers. RNA was extracted from every sample with Trizol reagent. Library amplification was performed in two PCR steps, and a second sample barcode and Illumina TruSeq adapters were introduced in the second step. Libraries were sequenced on an Illumina NovaSeq with 2 x 150 bp paired-end reads. Regarding the original processing steps: Reads were demultiplexed and collapsed into UMI-guided consensus sequences with migec v1.2.7. With mixcr v2.1.11, UMI consensuses were aligned to TRA and TRB V and J templates and assembled into clonotypes. A clonotype was counted as expanded or contracted only if both edgeR and NoisET called the change significant, with noise models trained on biological replicates. For edgeR calls, a false discovery rate-adjusted p below 0.01 and a log2 fold-change threshold of 1 were applied. PCA with hierarchical clustering of max-normalized trajectories of the 1000 most abundant clonotypes was used as exploratory dynamics analysis. The CD4 or CD8 phenotype of responding clones was assigned using the separately sequenced CD4+ and CD8+ repertoires. TCRdb handled the public reads itself, with Q25 trimming in fastp and clone calling in MiXCR, and kept productive beta chains. Every distinct CDR3 protein forms one entry, paired with its most common genes and DNA. For this entry, the V and J calls and clone size follow TCRdb and not the study's own pipeline. The sample table contains under 50,000 distinct CDR3 sequences; only one count was recorded for 25% to 35% of them. Of the sample, around 45% falls within the top ten clones.

PBMCs were isolated by Ficoll-Paque density gradient centrifugation. Relative to germline, V is missing 2 bases and J is missing 2 bases, with 12 bases of the junction outside any gene match. Spanning cysteine to phenylalanine, the CDR3 consists of 18 amino acids. Just the 54-base CDR3 DNA is kept, in frame starting at base 1. Via the germline V gene, CDR1 is SGHAT and CDR2 FQNNGV. The TCR was taken from a man between 18 and 35 years old who had mild COVID-19 (a few samples of this study predate the infection). The sample titles of this study are shuffled in the database, so cell type and time point are left out; the donor was told from shared clones. The V and J genes are TRBV11-2 and TRBJ2-4; 7 bases in the junction line up with TRBD1. Sequencing was performed on PBMCs or a T cell subset sorted from them (not recorded which). The CDR3 reads as follows: CASSLSFSVTGSKNIQYF. The DNA sequence follows: TGTGCCAGCAGCTTATCATTTAGTGTGACAGGGTCCAAAAACATTCAGTACTTC.